The clone carrying this TCR beta chain was observed a handful of times. The antigen remains undetermined. As the CDR3 is not closed by the conserved phenylalanine or tryptophan, this likely results from a read error. Individual cDNA molecules were tagged with unique molecular identifiers. TCRdb reanalysed the 5' RACE reads using MiXCR and keeps one entry per CDR3 protein. The top ten clones hold roughly 5.2% of a sample with more than 65,000 distinct CDR3 sequences, approximately 13% of them seen once. The source of the sample is a study of early T cells in non-severe SARS-CoV-2 infection. Study summary: Sequencing used unsorted whole-blood bulk RNA, so chains lack pairing.

Whole-study results and caveats: VDJdb-based matching was biased toward anti-spike CD8 responses and missed private and CD4 specificities.

The CDR3 extends over 13 amino acids. Germline lookup yields CDR1 KGHSY and CDR2 FQNENV. V lost 5 bases and J lost 6, with 14 bases in between. This receptor was identified in an adult who was a healthcare worker with PCR-confirmed SARS-CoV-2 infection or an uninfected control (not recorded which). The J gene is TRBJ2-7, the V gene TRBV16; D not resolved. The source material was whole blood. The DNA of the CDR3 is TGTGCCAGCAGCAACGGCAGGCTTAGCGAGCAGTACCTC. Its translation: CASSNGRLSEQYL.